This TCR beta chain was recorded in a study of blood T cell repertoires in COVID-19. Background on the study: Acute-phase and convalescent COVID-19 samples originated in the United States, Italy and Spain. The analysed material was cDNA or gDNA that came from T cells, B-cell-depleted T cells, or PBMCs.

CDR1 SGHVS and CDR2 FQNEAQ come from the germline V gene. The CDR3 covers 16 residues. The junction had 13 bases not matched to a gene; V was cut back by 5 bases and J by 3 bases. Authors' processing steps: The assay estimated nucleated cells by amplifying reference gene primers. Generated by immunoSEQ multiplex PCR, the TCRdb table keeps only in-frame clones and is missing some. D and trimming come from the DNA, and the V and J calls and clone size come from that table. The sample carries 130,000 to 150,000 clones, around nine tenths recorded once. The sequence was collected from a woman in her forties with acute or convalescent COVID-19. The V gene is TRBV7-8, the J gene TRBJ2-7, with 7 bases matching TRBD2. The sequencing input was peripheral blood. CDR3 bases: TGTGCCAGCAGCGCCCTGGAAAGCGGGACGTACTACGAGCAGTACTTC. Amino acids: CASSALESGTYYEQYF.